This passage covers 2 T cell receptor beta chains from one sample sequenced in a study of cytomegalovirus exposure and HLA in healthy donors. Use of 60 Vbeta and 13 Jbeta primers characterized the PCR. Assay: immunoSEQ multiplex PCR; the TCRdb copy retains only in-frame clones and omits some. This table holds 100,000 or so clones, roughly 70% found once. Sequenced input: PBMCs. The receptors here all came from a man aged 40-55 years in good health and CMV-seropositive.

This chain uses TRBV6-5 with TRBJ2-2; TRBD2 matches at 7 bases. CDR3 length: 14 amino acids. CDR1 and CDR2 from the germline V gene are MNHEY and SVGAGI. J lost 6 bases, V lost 5 bases, and 6 bases had no gene match. In DNA form, the CDR3 reads TGTGCCAGCAGTCCCCGACTAGCTCCCGGGGAGCTGTTTTTT. Residues: CASSPRLAPGELFF.

V gene TRBV5-4 combines with J gene TRBJ2-2; 14 bases are shared with TRBD2. The J segment lost 5 bases and the V segment lost 4 bases, leaving 7 bases of the junction unmatched. Germline CDR1 reads SGHNT; CDR2 reads YYREEE (reference sequence). The CDR3 sequence is 17 residues long. This chain's CDR3 is CASSPGTSGRGTGELFF. CDR3 DNA: TGTGCCAGCAGCCCAGGGACTAGCGGGAGAGGGACCGGGGAGCTGTTTTTT.